This TCR beta chain was identified during a study of blood T cell repertoires in COVID-19. Clones were sequenced by immunoSEQ multiplex PCR, and TCRdb holds only the in-frame ones, with some missing. The sample includes nearly 35,000 clones, around 80% of them seen just once. The germline gives CDR1 SNHLY, CDR2 FYNNEI. This CDR3 has 15 amino acids. V was trimmed by 5 bases and J by 5 bases, leaving 16 bases between them. The chain couples TRBV2 to TRBJ1-5; TRBD1 might be the D (6 bases). This receptor was identified in a woman between 55 and 75 years old with acute or convalescent COVID-19. Sequenced: peripheral blood. CDR3 bases: TGTGCCAGCAGTCCTCAGGGGAGAGAGGATCAGCCCCAGCATTTT. Protein: CASSPQGREDQPQHF. Combining the CDR3 with reference TRBV2 and TRBJ1-5 gives the whole variable domain EPEVTQTPSHQVTQMGQEVILRCVPISNHLYFYWYRQILGQKVEFLVSFYNNEISEKSEIFDDQFSVERPDGSNFTLKIRSTKLEDSAMYFCASSPQGREDQPQHFGDGTRLSIL.